The 19 T cell receptor beta chains listed next were all sequenced from one sample in a study of read filtering for tumor transcriptome and immune sequencing. This library used roughly 370 ng RNA and molecular barcoded adaptors spanning alpha/delta and beta/gamma chains. MiXCR was run by TCRdb on the reads, yielding one entry per CDR3 protein. The sample comprises fewer than 90,000 distinct CDR3 sequences, about 12% of which are singletons, and about 16% rests with the top ten. Sequences were obtained from a population of CD138-negative cells sorted from bone marrow. The source of these receptors is a donor aged 40 or older with multiple myeloma.

Many counts were recorded for this clonotype. V and J are TRBV29-1 and TRBJ1-2; D not certain. This CDR3 comprises 11 residues. CDR1 and CDR2 (germline): SQVTM, ANQGSEA. V lost 3 bases, J lost 0 bases, and 2 bases lay in between. The CDR3 nucleotides are TGCAGCGTTGACACTAACTATGGCTACACCTTC. As protein: CSVDTNYGYTF.

Many counts were recorded for this clonotype. The V and J genes are TRBV20-1 and TRBJ2-1; 11 nucleotides agree with TRBD2. The V gene's germline CDR1 is DFQATT and CDR2 SNEGSKA (reference sequence). J was trimmed by 6 bases and V by 3 bases; bases with no gene match: 1. The CDR3 has 13 amino acids. CDR3 region: CSARGTSGNEQFF. The CDR3 DNA sequence: TGCAGTGCTAGGGGGACTAGCGGCAATGAGCAGTTCTTC.

This clonotype came up a few times. The CDR3 spells CASSQGTGQGSRGYTF. CDR3 DNA: TGTGCCAGCAGCCAAGGAACGGGACAGGGGTCGCGGGGCTACACCTTC. The V and J genes are TRBV14 and TRBJ1-2; 10 positions match TRBD1. Germline V gene data show CDR1 as SGHDN and CDR2 as FVKESK. The CDR3 covers 16 residues. V lost 1 base to trimming and J lost 8 bases; unmatched junction nucleotides: 10.

This clonotype was observed at least ten times. The genes are TRBV28 and TRBJ1-2; D is unresolved. Germline V gives CDR1 MDHEN, CDR2 SYDVKM. The CDR3 length is 11 residues. The CDR3: CATAVNYGYTF. CDR3 nucleotide sequence: TGTGCAACGGCCGTTAACTATGGCTACACCTTC.

This clonotype was seen many times. The V and J genes are TRBV28 and TRBJ2-6; D tentatively reads TRBD1 or TRBD2 (5 bases each). The length of the CDR3 is 17 residues. Trimming removed 1 base at V and 0 bases at J, with 10 bases between. In germline, CDR1 is MDHEN, CDR2 SYDVKM. This CDR3 is CASSLFGTASGANVLTF. DNA of the CDR3: TGTGCCAGCAGTTTATTCGGGACGGCCTCTGGGGCCAACGTCCTGACTTTC. The entire variable domain, with the rest obtained from reference TRBV28 and TRBJ2-6, is as follows: DVKVTQSSRYLVKRTGEKVFLECVQDMDHENMFWYRQDPGLGLRLIYFSYDVKMKEKGDIPEGYSVSREKKERFSLILESASTNQTSMYLCASSLFGTASGANVLTFGAGSRLTVL.

This clonotype was detected many times. The gene calls are TRBV5-1 and TRBJ2-1; D is possibly TRBD2 (6 bases). Trimming stripped 5 bases from V and 6 bases from J, with 12 bases between. The CDR3 runs 13 residues. The germline V gene encodes CDR1 SGHRS and CDR2 YFSETQ. CDR3 amino acids: CASSRGTLNEQFF. The CDR3 DNA reads as TGCGCCAGCAGTCGAGGGACTCTCAATGAGCAGTTCTTC.

This clonotype showed up many times. This rearrangement joins TRBV5-1 to TRBJ2-6; 7 bases line up with TRBD1. The germline V gene has CDR1 SGHRS and CDR2 YFSETQ. The ends lost 2 bases at V and 4 bases at J; junction bases unmatched: 3. CDR3 length: 15 amino acids. As DNA, the CDR3 is TGCGCCAGCAGCTTACAGGGGCCCGGGGCCAACGTCCTGACTTTC. Translated: CASSLQGPGANVLTF.

In its sample, this clonotype was seen many times. The chain uses TRBV5-1 and TRBJ2-2, with TRBD1 matching 7 bases. The trim removed 5 bases at V and 7 bases at J, leaving 8 bases unmatched. There are 14 residues in the CDR3. Germline CDR1 is SGHRS and CDR2 is YFSETQ. The CDR3 region has the DNA TGCGCCAGCAGACCAGGACAGGCTGGCGGGGAGCTGTTTTTT. Translated, it gives CASRPGQAGGELFF.

The sample holds many counts of this clonotype. The chain is built from TRBV12-5 and TRBJ2-7, with 10 bases identical to TRBD1. Germline V gives CDR1 LGHNT, CDR2 FRNRAP. The CDR3 is 15 amino acids. The V gene end was trimmed by 4 bases and the J gene end by 3 bases; junction bases not matched to a gene: 6. As DNA, the CDR3 is TGTGCTAGTGGTTCACCGGGACAGGGGATCTACGAGCAGTACTTC. Translation: CASGSPGQGIYEQYF.

This clonotype was counted at least ten times. The chain combines TRBV6-2 or TRBV6-3 with TRBJ2-5; perhaps D is TRBD1 or TRBD2 (5 bases each). This CDR3 is built from 14 residues. Trimming pared 2 bases from V and 2 bases from J, leaving 9 bases between. Germline CDR1 is MNHEY and CDR2 is SVGEGT. DNA of the CDR3: TGTGCCAGCAGTTACGAGGGGCCACAAGAGACCCAGTACTTC. As protein: CASSYEGPQETQYF.

The table lists this clonotype with many counts. The chain couples TRBV29-1 to TRBJ2-1; 14 bases align to TRBD2. Per germline, CDR1 SQVTM and CDR2 ANQGSEA. The V segment lost 5 bases and the J segment 0 bases; nucleotides outside the gene matches: 12. The CDR3 runs to 19 residues. CDR3 sequence (DNA): TGCAGCGTTTCCTCCTCGACTAGCGGGAGGGCCTTCTCCTACAATGAGCAGTTCTTC. Translating gives CSVSSSTSGRAFSYNEQFF.

This clonotype appeared a few times. A much larger clone sits a single nucleotide away, making a read error possible. The V and J genes are TRBV20-1 and TRBJ2-7; TRBD2 aligns across 11 bases. This CDR3 comprises 14 residues. CDR1 is DFQATT and CDR2 is SNEGSKA in the germline V gene (reference sequence). The DNA for the CDR3 is TGCAGTGCTCATCCGGGACTAGCGGTCTACGAGCAGTGCTTC. Translating gives CSAHPGLAVYEQCF.

This clonotype was counted many times. The chain couples TRBV5-1 to TRBJ2-3, with 8 bases matching TRBD2. The CDR3 runs to 15 residues. CDR1 is SGHRS and CDR2 is YFSETQ in the germline V gene. J was trimmed by 4 bases and V by 5 bases; bases with no gene match: 9. The CDR3 DNA reads as TGCGCCAGCAGGATTGGACTAGCCCAGGCAGATACGCAGTATTTT. Its protein is CASRIGLAQADTQYF. The complete variable domain, with remaining parts taken from reference TRBV5-1 and TRBJ2-3, reads KAGVTQTPRYLIKTRGQQVTLSCSPISGHRSVSWYQQTPGQGLQFLFEYFSETQRNKGNFPGRFSGRQFSNSRSEMNVSTLELGDSALYLCASRIGLAQADTQYFGPGTRLTVL.

The CDR3 is CASSATGQETQYF. The CDR3 DNA is TGTGCCAGCAGCGCTACGGGCCAAGAGACCCAGTACTTC. The rearrangement uses TRBV7-8 and TRBJ2-5, with D uncertain. V lost 5 bases to trimming and J lost 1 base, with 8 bases between them. The CDR3 is 13 amino acids. Per the germline V gene, CDR1 is SGHVS and CDR2 is FQNEAQ. The full variable domain, completed using reference TRBV7-8 and TRBJ2-5, is GAGVSQSPRYKVAKRGQDVALRCDPISGHVSLFWYQQALGQGPEFLTYFQNEAQLDKSGLPSDRFFAERPEGSVSTLKIQRTQQEDSAVYLCASSATGQETQYFGPGTRLLVL.

In its sample, this clonotype was seen many times. The chain links TRBV28 to TRBJ1-2, with D possibly TRBD1 on 6 matching bases. Germline V gene sequence: CDR1 MDHEN, CDR2 SYDVKM. V was cut by 4 bases and J by 3 bases, with 12 bases left in between. The CDR3 extends over 14 amino acids. The CDR3 DNA is TGTGCCAGCAGTTCCCCAGGGGTGGACTATGGCTACACCTTC. It encodes CASSSPGVDYGYTF.

This clonotype was detected many times. The chain recombines TRBV6-5 with TRBJ2-3, with a possible D match to TRBD1 (6 bases). Germline assignment: CDR1 MNHEY and CDR2 SVGAGI. The CDR3 has 14 residues. V lost 6 bases and J lost 2, with 12 bases in between. The CDR3 DNA reads as TGTGCCAGCAGCTTACAGGGTTACACAGATACGCAGTATTTT. Its protein product is CASSLQGYTDTQYF.

This clonotype was seen a handful of times. The genes are TRBV11-3 and TRBJ2-1; D possibly corresponds to TRBD2 (6 bases). The CDR3 has 12 amino acids. V lost 7 bases, J lost 6 bases, and 10 bases lay in between. Germline V gene lookup returns CDR1 SGHNT and CDR2 YENEEA. CDR3 sequence reads: CASTRRGNEQFF. CDR3 sequence (DNA): TGTGCCAGCACTCGGCGGGGCAATGAGCAGTTCTTC.

The table lists this clonotype with many counts. The genes are TRBV30 and TRBJ1-2, with D possibly matching TRBD1 (5 bases). The germline V gene has CDR1 GTSNPN and CDR2 SVGIG (reference sequence). The CDR3 covers 14 residues. The V and J ends lost 1 base and 3 bases respectively, with 12 bases between them. The CDR3 region is CAWSALDSYYGYTF. The CDR3 nucleotides are TGTGCCTGGAGTGCGCTAGACAGCTACTATGGCTACACCTTC.

The rearrangement uses TRBV20-1 and TRBJ2-3; TRBD1 is a possible D gene (5 bases). The CDR3 length is 15 residues. Germline-derived CDR1 and CDR2 are DFQATT and SNEGSKA (reference sequence). V was shortened by 0 bases and J by 2 bases, with 12 bases between the two germline ends. The CDR3 loop is CSARDSGHATDTQYF. In DNA, the CDR3 is TGCAGTGCTAGAGATAGTGGACATGCCACAGATACGCAGTATTTT.